These 13 T cell receptor beta chains came from one sample sequenced in a study of monozygotic twins with inflammatory bowel disease. With the 5' RACE reads reprocessed, TCRdb shows one record per CDR3 protein and no DNA. This listing includes 400,000 or so distinct CDR3 sequences. What was sequenced was blood. The receptor set was obtained from a human donor with ulcerative colitis or Crohn's disease, or a healthy co-twin of an affected twin (not recorded which).

V and J are TRBV10-3 and TRBJ2-7; TCRdb names TRBD1, which stays unverified in the absence of DNA. Looked up from germline, CDR1 is ENHRY and CDR2 is SYGVKD. CDR3 size: 15 residues. The CDR3 sequence: CAISERTGLYYEQYF.

The V call is TRBV20-1, the J call TRBJ1-1; the TCRdb D gene call, TRBD1, has no DNA to confirm it. The CDR3 has 14 residues. Per germline, CDR1 DFQATT and CDR2 SNEGSKA (reference sequence). The CDR3: CSATPQRWNTEAFF.

The CDR3 spells CASSSLDRGYNSPLHF. The J gene is TRBJ1-6, the V gene TRBV7-2; TCRdb's assignment of TRBD1 cannot be checked, as there is no DNA. The CDR3 extends over 16 amino acids. CDR1 is SGHTA, CDR2 FQGNSA, per germline.

The gene calls are TRBV7-2 and TRBJ2-1; without DNA, the TCRdb call of TRBD2 cannot be checked. This CDR3 contains 16 residues. Germline CDR1 reads SGHTA; CDR2 reads FQGNSA. CDR3 sequence reads: CASSFRRDSPGNEQFF.

The gene calls are TRBV12-3 or TRBV12-4 and TRBJ2-7; the TCRdb call, TRBD2, lacks DNA for checking. The CDR3 sequence is 12 residues long. CDR3 protein: CASSFPQPAQYF.

The rearrangement links TRBV20-1 to TRBJ2-1. Germline CDR1 DFQATT, CDR2 SNEGSKA (reference sequence). The CDR3 is 12 residues long. The CDR3 reads CSARDPYNEQFF.

The rearrangement links TRBV3-1 to TRBJ2-3; TCRdb outputs TRBD1, but without DNA this stays unchecked. Germline V gene lookup returns CDR1 LGHDT and CDR2 YNNKEL (reference sequence). This CDR3 comprises 13 residues. The chain's CDR3 is CASSQDTRNTQYF.

The chain employs TRBV7-2 and TRBJ2-3; the TCRdb call, TRBD2, lacks DNA for checking. Germline V gives CDR1 SGHTA, CDR2 FQGNSA. The CDR3 length is 13 residues. The CDR3 loop is CASKRARTDTQYF. The complete variable domain, with remaining parts taken from reference TRBV7-2 and TRBJ2-3, reads GAGVSQSPSNKVTEKGKDVELRCDPISGHTALYWYRQSLGQGLEFLIYFQGNSAPDKSGLPSDRFSAERTGGSVSTLTIQRTQQEDSAVYLCASKRARTDTQYFGPGTRLTVL.

This rearrangement joins TRBV5-5 to TRBJ2-1. This CDR3 region has 13 residues. CDR1 is SGHKS, CDR2 YYEKEE, per germline (reference sequence). The CDR3 sequence: CASSFETAPEQFF.

The chain uses TRBV28 and TRBJ1-1; without DNA, the TCRdb call of TRBD1 cannot be checked. This CDR3 region has 17 residues. CDR1 and CDR2 (germline): MDHEN, SYDVKM. This chain's CDR3 is CASSPALGGADGTEAFF.

The V and J genes are TRBV20-1 and TRBJ1-1; the D call from TCRdb, TRBD1, cannot be confirmed without DNA. The germline CDR1 and CDR2 sequences are DFQATT and SNEGSKA (reference sequence). The CDR3 spans 16 residues. CDR3 loop: CSARDGTRLSRTEAFF.

J is TRBJ1-5 and V is TRBV20-1; TCRdb's D call of TRBD1 is untestable without DNA. The CDR3 has 14 residues. Germline-derived CDR1 and CDR2 are DFQATT and SNEGSKA (reference sequence). CDR3 region: CSAVKGALRQPQHF.

This chain uses TRBV9 with TRBJ2-6; as DNA is missing, the TRBD2 call by TCRdb cannot be tested. Germline CDR1 SGDLS, CDR2 YYNGEE. CDR3 length equals 17 residues. Here the CDR3 reads CASGSTGLSSGANVLTF.